This T cell receptor beta chain was captured in a study of blood T cell repertoires in COVID-19. The method was immunoSEQ multiplex PCR; TCRdb's version includes in-frame clones alone and lacks a portion of them. The top ten hold 1.3% of the sample, which has about 380,000 clones, around 87% seen once. Trimming cost V 4 bases and J 4 bases; bases outside gene matches: 8. The CDR3 has 16 amino acids. Germline V CDR1 and CDR2: SGHNT, YYREEE (reference sequence). The sample taken for sequencing was PBMCs or T cells enriched from blood (not recorded which). This chain links TRBV5-4 with TRBJ2-2; 9 nucleotides match TRBD1. This clonotype originated in a man aged 25-45 years who had recovered from COVID-19. CDR3 coding DNA: TGTGCCAGCAGCAGCAAAACAGGGGGCGTCACCGGGGAGCTGTTTTTT. Protein: CASSSKTGGVTGELFF. The full variable domain, with the rest looked up from reference TRBV5-4 and TRBJ2-2, is ETGVTQSPTHLIKTRGQQVTLRCSSQSGHNTVSWYQQALGQGPQFIFQYYREEENGRGNFPPRFSGLQFPNYSSELNVNALELDDSALYLCASSSKTGGVTGELFFGEGSRLTVL.